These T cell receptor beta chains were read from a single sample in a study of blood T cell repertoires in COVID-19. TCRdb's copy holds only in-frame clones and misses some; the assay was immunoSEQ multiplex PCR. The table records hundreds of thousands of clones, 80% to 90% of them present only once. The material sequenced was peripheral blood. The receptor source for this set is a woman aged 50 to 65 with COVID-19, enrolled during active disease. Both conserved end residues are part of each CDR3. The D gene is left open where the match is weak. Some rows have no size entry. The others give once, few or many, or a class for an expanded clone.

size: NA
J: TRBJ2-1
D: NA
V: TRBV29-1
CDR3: CSVSPSYNEQFF
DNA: TGCAGCGTTTCCCCGTCCTACAATGAGCAGTTCTTC

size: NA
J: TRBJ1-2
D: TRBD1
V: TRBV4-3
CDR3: CASSQGVQGYGYTF
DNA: TGCGCCAGCAGCCAAGGGGTACAGGGGTACGGCTACACCTTC

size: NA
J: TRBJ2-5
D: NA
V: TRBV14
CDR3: CASSRGGEETQYF
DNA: TGTGCCAGCAGCCGAGGGGGAGAGGAGACCCAGTACTTC

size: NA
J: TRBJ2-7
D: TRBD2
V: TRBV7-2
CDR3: CASSQIAGGPNEQYF
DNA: TGTGCCAGCAGCCAAATAGCGGGAGGGCCCAACGAGCAGTACTTC

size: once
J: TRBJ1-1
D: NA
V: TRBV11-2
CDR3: CASSLREGGIGAFF
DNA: TGTGCCAGCAGCTTACGTGAAGGCGGGATCGGAGCTTTCTTT

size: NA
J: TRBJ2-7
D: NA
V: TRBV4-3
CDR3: CASSQDRQAATYEQYF
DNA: TGCGCCAGCAGCCAAGATCGCCAAGCGGCCACCTACGAGCAGTACTTC

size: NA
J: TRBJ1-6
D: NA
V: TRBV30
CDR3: CAWRLGGARGSPLHF
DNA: TGTGCCTGGAGGTTGGGGGGGGCGCGAGGTTCACCCCTCCACTTT

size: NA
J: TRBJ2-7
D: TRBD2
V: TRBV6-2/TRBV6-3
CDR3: CASSLPGTSPYYEQYF
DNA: TGTGCCAGCAGTTTACCCGGGACTAGCCCCTACTACGAGCAGTACTTC

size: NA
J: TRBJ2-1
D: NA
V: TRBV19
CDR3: CASMHRNNEQFF
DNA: TGTGCCAGTATGCACAGGAACAATGAGCAGTTCTTC

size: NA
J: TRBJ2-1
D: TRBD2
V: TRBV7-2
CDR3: CASSWSGTHYNEQFF
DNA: TGTGCCAGCAGCTGGAGCGGGACCCACTACAATGAGCAGTTCTTC

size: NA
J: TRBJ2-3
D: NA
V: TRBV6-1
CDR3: CASSERGITDTQYF
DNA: TGTGCCAGCAGTGAAAGGGGGATCACAGATACGCAGTATTTT

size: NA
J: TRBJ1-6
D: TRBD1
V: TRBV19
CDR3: CASSLQGYNSPLHF
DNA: TGTGCCAGTAGTCTACAGGGGTATAATTCACCCCTCCACTTT

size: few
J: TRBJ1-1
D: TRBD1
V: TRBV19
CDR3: CASSNPGTVNTEAFF
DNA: TGTGCCAGTAGCAATCCCGGGACAGTGAACACTGAAGCTTTCTTT

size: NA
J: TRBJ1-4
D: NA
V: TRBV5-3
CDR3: CARSLVSCVSEKLFF
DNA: TGTGCCAGAAGCTTGGTTTCCTGCGTGAGCGAAAAACTGTTTTTT

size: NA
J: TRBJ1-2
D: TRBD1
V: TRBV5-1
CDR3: CASSSKGQGNYGYTF
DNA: TGCGCCAGCAGTTCCAAAGGACAGGGAAACTATGGCTACACCTTC

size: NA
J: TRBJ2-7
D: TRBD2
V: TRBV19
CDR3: CASSIGTSGRAYEQYF
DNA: TGTGCCAGTAGTATCGGAACTAGCGGGAGGGCCTACGAGCAGTACTTC

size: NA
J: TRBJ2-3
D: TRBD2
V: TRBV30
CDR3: CAWTWGGGTQYF
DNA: TGTGCCTGGACGTGGGGGGGAGGGACGCAGTATTTT

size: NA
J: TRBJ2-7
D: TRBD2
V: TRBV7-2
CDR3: CASSLRALAGKPYEQYF
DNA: TGTGCCAGCAGCTTACGGGCGCTAGCGGGAAAACCCTACGAGCAGTACTTC

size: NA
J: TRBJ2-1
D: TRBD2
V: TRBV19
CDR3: CASSVPPGLAGKYNEQFF
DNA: TGTGCCAGTAGTGTCCCCCCGGGACTAGCGGGGAAATACAATGAGCAGTTCTTC

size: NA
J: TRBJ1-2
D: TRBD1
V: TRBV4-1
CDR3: CASSQDGSRGYYGYTF
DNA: TGCGCCAGCAGCCAAGATGGGAGCAGGGGGTACTATGGCTACACCTTC

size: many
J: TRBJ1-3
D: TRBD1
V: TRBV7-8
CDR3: CASSLGQGLNTIYF
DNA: TGTGCCAGCAGCTTAGGACAGGGATTAAACACCATATATTTT

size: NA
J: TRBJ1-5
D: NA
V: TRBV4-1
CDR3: CASSQGDGHPNQPQHF
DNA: TGCGCCAGCAGCCAAGGAGACGGACACCCTAATCAGCCCCAGCATTTT

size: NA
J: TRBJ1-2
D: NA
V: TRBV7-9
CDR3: CASSHLAQLNGYTF
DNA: TGTGCCAGCAGCCACCTCGCCCAGTTGAATGGCTACACCTTC

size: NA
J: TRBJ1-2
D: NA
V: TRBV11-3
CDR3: CASNREGVGGYTF
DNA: TGTGCCAGCAACCGAGAGGGGGTGGGAGGCTACACCTTC

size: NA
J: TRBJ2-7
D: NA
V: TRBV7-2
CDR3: CASTFTYEQYF
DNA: TGTGCCAGCACCTTTACTTACGAGCAGTACTTC

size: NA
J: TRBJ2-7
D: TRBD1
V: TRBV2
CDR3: CASSETNPGQKGEQYF
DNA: TGTGCCAGCAGTGAAACAAATCCGGGACAGAAAGGGGAGCAGTACTTC

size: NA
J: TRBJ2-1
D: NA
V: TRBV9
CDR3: CASSPRVEQFF
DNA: TGTGCCAGCAGCCCCCGGGTTGAGCAGTTCTTC

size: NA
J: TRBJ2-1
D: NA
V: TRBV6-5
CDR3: CASSYSQYNEQFF
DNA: TGTGCCAGCAGTTACTCGCAGTACAATGAGCAGTTCTTC

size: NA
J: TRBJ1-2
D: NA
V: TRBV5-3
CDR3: CARSPPDSYGYTF
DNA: TGTGCCAGAAGCCCCCCCGACAGCTATGGCTACACCTTC

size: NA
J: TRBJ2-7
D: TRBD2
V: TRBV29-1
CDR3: CSVAVGLAGDEQYF
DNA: TGCAGCGTTGCAGTGGGACTAGCGGGAGACGAGCAGTACTTC

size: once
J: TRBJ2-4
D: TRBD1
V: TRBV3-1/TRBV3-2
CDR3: CASSTSDRGVGNIQYF
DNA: TGTGCCAGCAGCACCTCCGACAGGGGGGTGGGAAACATTCAGTACTTC

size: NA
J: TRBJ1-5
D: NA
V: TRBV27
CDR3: CASSLNTGIQPQHF
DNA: TGTGCCAGCAGTTTGAACACAGGGATCCAGCCCCAGCATTTT

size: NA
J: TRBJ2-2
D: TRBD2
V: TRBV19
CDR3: CASSKRLAGAGELFF
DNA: TGTGCCAGTAGTAAAAGACTAGCGGGAGCCGGGGAGCTGTTTTTT

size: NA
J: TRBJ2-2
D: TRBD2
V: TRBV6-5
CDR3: CASSSSGRAGTGELFF
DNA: TGTGCCAGCAGTTCTAGCGGGAGGGCCGGAACCGGGGAGCTGTTTTTT

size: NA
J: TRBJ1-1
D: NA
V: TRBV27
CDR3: CASSLEGGRWGGNTEAFF
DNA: TGTGCCAGCAGTTTAGAAGGCGGTCGCTGGGGAGGGAACACTGAAGCTTTCTTT

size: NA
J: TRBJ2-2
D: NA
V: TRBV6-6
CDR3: CASSSQPGELFF
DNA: TGTGCCAGCAGTTCACAGCCCGGGGAGCTGTTTTTT

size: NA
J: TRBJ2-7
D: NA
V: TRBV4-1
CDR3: CASSRSLGRAVVGLYEQYF
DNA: TGCGCCAGCAGCCGCTCGTTGGGCAGGGCCGTAGTGGGGCTTTACGAGCAGTACTTC

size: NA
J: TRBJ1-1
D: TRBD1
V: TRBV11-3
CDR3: CASSSDRGLFVTEAFF
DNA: TGTGCCAGCAGCTCGGACAGGGGGCTGTTTGTCACTGAAGCTTTCTTT

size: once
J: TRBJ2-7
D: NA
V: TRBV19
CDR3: CASSITRGLVEQYF
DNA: TGTGCCAGTAGTATTACCAGGGGATTGGTCGAGCAGTACTTC

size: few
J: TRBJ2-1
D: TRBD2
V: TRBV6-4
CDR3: CASSDSLMGLAGTYNEQFF
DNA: TGTGCCAGCAGTGACTCTTTGATGGGACTAGCGGGAACCTACAATGAGCAGTTCTTC

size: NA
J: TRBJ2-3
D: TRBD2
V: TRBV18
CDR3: CASSALAGDTQYF
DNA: TGTGCCAGCTCAGCGTTAGCGGGGGATACGCAGTATTTT

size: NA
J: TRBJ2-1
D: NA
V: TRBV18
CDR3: CASSPGRGGPLYNEQFF
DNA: TGTGCCAGCTCACCAGGGCGGGGCGGCCCCCTCTACAATGAGCAGTTCTTC

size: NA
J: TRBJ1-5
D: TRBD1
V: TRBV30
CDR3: CAWSVAVRTGDPFYSNQPQHF
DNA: TGTGCCTGGAGTGTAGCCGTACGGACAGGGGATCCCTTTTATAGCAATCAGCCCCAGCATTTT

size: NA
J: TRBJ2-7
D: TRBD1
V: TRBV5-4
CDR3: CASSLDRGAEQYF
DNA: TGTGCCAGCAGCTTGGACAGGGGGGCCGAGCAGTACTTC

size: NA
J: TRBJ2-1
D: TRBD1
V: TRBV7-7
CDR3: CASSSIDRGRNEQFF
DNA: TGTGCCAGCAGCTCTATAGACAGGGGGAGGAATGAGCAGTTCTTC

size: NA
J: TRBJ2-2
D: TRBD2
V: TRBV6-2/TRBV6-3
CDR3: CASSPSGRLAGELFF
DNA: TGTGCCAGCAGCCCGAGCGGGAGGCTCGCCGGGGAGCTGTTTTTT

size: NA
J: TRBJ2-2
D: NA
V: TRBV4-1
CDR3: CASSQDGGASTGELFF
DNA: TGCGCCAGCAGCCAAGATGGGGGGGCGAGCACCGGGGAGCTGTTTTTT

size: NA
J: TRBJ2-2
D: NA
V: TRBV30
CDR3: CAWSMIGTSNTGELFF
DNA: TGTGCCTGGAGTATGATAGGGACATCGAACACCGGGGAGCTGTTTTTT

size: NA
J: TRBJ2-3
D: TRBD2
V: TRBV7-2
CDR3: CASSLGLAGSTDTQYF
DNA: TGTGCCAGCAGCTTAGGGTTAGCGGGTAGTACAGATACGCAGTATTTT

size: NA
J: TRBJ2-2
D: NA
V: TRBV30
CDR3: CASSEQASGELFF
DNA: TGTGCCTCATCAGAACAGGCGTCCGGGGAGCTGTTTTTT

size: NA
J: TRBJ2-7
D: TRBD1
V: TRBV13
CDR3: CASSLGGTGVHEQYF
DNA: TGTGCCAGCAGCTTAGGTGGGACAGGGGTCCACGAGCAGTACTTC

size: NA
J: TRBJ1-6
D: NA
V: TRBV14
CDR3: CASSQRQGMNSPLHF
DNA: TGTGCCAGCAGCCAACGGCAGGGAATGAACTCACCCCTCCACTTT

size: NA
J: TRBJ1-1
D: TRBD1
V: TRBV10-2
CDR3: CASRGQENTEAFF
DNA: TGCGCCAGCAGGGGACAGGAGAACACTGAAGCTTTCTTT

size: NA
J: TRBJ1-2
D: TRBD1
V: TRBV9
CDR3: CASSDRTGSGGYTF
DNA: TGTGCCAGCAGCGACCGGACAGGGTCGGGCGGCTACACCTTC

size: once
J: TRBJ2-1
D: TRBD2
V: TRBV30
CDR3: CAWSPSGRYEQFF
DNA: TGTGCCTGGAGTCCTAGCGGGAGGTATGAGCAGTTCTTC

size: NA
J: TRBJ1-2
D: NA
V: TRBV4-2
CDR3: CASSQVATSAGYYGYTF
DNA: TGTGCCAGCAGCCAAGTTGCAACGTCGGCAGGGTACTATGGCTACACCTTC